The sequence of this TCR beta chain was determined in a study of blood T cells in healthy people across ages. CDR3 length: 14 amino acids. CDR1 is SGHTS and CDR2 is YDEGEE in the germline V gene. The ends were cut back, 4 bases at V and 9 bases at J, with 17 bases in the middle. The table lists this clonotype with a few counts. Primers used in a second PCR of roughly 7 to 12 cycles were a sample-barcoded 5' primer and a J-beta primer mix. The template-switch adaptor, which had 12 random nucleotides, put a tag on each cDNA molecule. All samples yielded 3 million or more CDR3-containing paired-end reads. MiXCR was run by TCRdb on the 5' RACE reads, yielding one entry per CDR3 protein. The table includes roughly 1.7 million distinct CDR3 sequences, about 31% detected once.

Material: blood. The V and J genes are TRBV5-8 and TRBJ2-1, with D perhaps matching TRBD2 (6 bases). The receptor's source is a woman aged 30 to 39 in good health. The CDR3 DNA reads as TGTGCCAGCAGCCCGGAGGCGGGAAGGATTGAGCAGTTCTTC. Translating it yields CASSPEAGRIEQFF.